Following are 7 T cell receptor beta chains from one sample sequenced in a study of cytomegalovirus exposure and HLA in healthy donors (dated by TCRdb to the late 2010s). Library preparation employed the immunoSEQ multiplex PCR assay. For the multiplex PCR, a mixture combining 60 forward primers for TCR Vbeta segments and 13 reverse primers for TCR Jbeta segments was used. As stored in TCRdb, this immuneACCESS dataset retains in-frame rearrangements with V and J assigned. A fraction of the clones does not appear; measured against another copy, unresolved V genes explain less than half of the discrepancy, and the remainder lacks a known reason. The sample yields about 200,000 clones; almost 70% were counted once. Clones ranked in the top ten supply 2.6% of the sample. The sequenced material came from PBMCs. The source is a man aged 35 to 55 in good health and CMV-seropositive.

Comment on this clone: The same CDR3 arises from other DNA sequences in this sample as well. V usage is TRBV7-3 and J usage is TRBJ2-3, with TRBD2 matching over 8 bases. Germline values: CDR1 SGHTA, CDR2 FQGTGA. The CDR3 is 16 residues long. J was trimmed by 1 base and V by 3 bases; bases with no gene match: 6. The CDR3 sequence: CASSLNGGAGTDTQYF. The CDR3 bases are TGTGCCAGCAGCTTGAACGGGGGGGCGGGCACAGATACGCAGTATTTT.

V and J are TRBV28 and TRBJ1-2; D remains unclear. CDR3 length equals 14 residues. Germline lookup yields CDR1 MDHEN and CDR2 SYDVKM. The V end lost 6 bases, the J end lost 0 bases, and 11 bases lay between the germline ends. The CDR3 protein is CASSPDSTNYGYTF. CDR3 in DNA: TGTGCCAGCAGCCCCGACTCTACTAACTATGGCTACACCTTC.

V is TRBV7-8 and J is TRBJ1-6, with TRBD1 as a possible D gene (5 bases). V was pared by 5 bases and J by 8 bases, with 13 bases between. Germline V gene data show CDR1 as SGHVS and CDR2 as FQNEAQ. This CDR3 has 14 residues. This CDR3 is CASSSDQGDSPLHF. The CDR3 DNA is TGTGCCAGCAGCAGTGATCAAGGGGATTCACCCCTCCACTTT.

This chain links TRBV7-3 with TRBJ1-1; the D gene is possibly TRBD1 (6 bases). Germline V gene data show CDR1 as SGHTA and CDR2 as FQGTGA. Deletions cut 0 bases from V and 0 bases from J, with 14 bases between. The CDR3 covers 17 residues. CDR3 amino acids: CASSLTPGTRMNTEAFF. The CDR3 DNA reads TGTGCCAGCAGCTTAACTCCGGGGACACGGATGAACACTGAAGCTTTCTTT.

The chain recombines TRBV6-1 with TRBJ1-1, with D tentatively TRBD1 (6 bases). CDR1 is MNHNS and CDR2 is SASEGT in the germline V gene. The CDR3 is 14 residues long. Trimming took off 4 bases at V and 5 bases at J, with 14 bases between the two ends. The CDR3 here is CASSGSTGRTEAFF. Here the CDR3 DNA reads TGTGCCAGCAGTGGTTCGACAGGTAGGACTGAAGCTTTCTTT.

V usage is TRBV29-1 and J usage is TRBJ2-2, with 7 bases aligning to TRBD2. Trimming cost V 6 bases and J 7 bases; bases outside gene matches: 5. The CDR3 has 12 amino acids. Germline V gene lookup returns CDR1 SQVTM and CDR2 ANQGSEA. This CDR3 reads CSVLGRGGELFF. CDR3 DNA sequence: TGCAGCGTGTTAGGGAGGGGCGGGGAGCTGTTTTTT.

The rearrangement joins TRBV19 to TRBJ1-1; D is unresolved. With 2 bases removed from V and 3 bases from J, the gap between germline ends came to 10 bases. The V gene's germline CDR1 is LNHDA and CDR2 SQIVND (reference sequence). CDR3 size: 14 residues. CDR3 nucleotides: TGTGCCAGTAGTATAACGGAGTCTTACACTGAAGCTTTCTTT. Translation gives CASSITESYTEAFF.